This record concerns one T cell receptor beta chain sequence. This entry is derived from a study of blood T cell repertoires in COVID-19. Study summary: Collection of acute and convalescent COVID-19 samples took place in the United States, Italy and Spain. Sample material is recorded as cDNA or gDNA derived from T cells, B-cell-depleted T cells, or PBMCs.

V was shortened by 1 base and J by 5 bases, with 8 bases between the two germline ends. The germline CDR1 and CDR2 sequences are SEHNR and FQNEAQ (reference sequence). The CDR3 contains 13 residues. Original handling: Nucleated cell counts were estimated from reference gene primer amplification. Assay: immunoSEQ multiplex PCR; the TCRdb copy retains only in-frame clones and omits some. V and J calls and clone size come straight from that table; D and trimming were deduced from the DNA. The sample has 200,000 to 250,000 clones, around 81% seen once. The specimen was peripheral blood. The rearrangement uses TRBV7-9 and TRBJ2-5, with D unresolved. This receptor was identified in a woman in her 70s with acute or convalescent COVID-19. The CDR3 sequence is CASSLGTFETQYF. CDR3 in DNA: TGTGCCAGCAGCTTAGGTACTTTTGAGACCCAGTACTTC.